The 11 T cell receptor beta chains given below trace back to one sample, sequenced in a study of T-cell reconstitution after alpha-beta-depleted transplantation in children. Researchers prepared the TCRbeta library using unique molecular identifiers, the study reports. TCRdb reprocessed the PCR reads via MiXCR and lists one record per CDR3 protein. The sample lists 450,000 to 500,000 distinct CDR3 sequences; around 13% were seen once. Here the sequenced sample was PBMCs from the stem cell graft donor, taken from the stem cell graft. The receptors shown here come from a human donor who donated a stem cell graft to a child with combined immunodeficiency.

This chain connects TRBV5-1 to TRBJ2-2; 7 bases match TRBD2. The trim removed 0 bases at V and 6 bases at J, leaving 14 bases unmatched. The V gene's germline CDR1 is SGHRS and CDR2 YFSETQ. There are 18 residues in the CDR3. The CDR3 protein is CASSLVGASGGEAGELFF. As DNA, the CDR3 is TGCGCCAGCAGCTTGGTGGGTGCTAGCGGTGGCGAGGCCGGGGAGCTGTTTTTT.

This clonotype was recorded at least ten times. The rearrangement uses TRBV12-3 or TRBV12-4 and TRBJ2-2; 8 nucleotides match TRBD1. This CDR3 has 14 amino acids. V was pared by 6 bases and J by 4 bases, with 4 bases of the junction left unmatched. DNA of the CDR3: TGTGCCAGCAGGAGGACAGGGCCCACCGGGGAGCTGTTTTTT. It encodes CASRRTGPTGELFF.

This clonotype was seen a few times. The CDR3 region is CASSLQGPLNTEAFF. The CDR3 DNA is TGTGCCAGCAGTCTACAGGGGCCTTTGAACACTGAAGCTTTCTTT. The rearrangement links TRBV6-5 to TRBJ1-1; TRBD1 matches at 7 bases. CDR3 length equals 15 residues. Germline CDR1 is MNHEY and CDR2 is SVGAGI. The ends lost 5 bases at V and 0 bases at J; junction bases unmatched: 6.

The table lists this clonotype with a few counts. The chain employs TRBV29-1 and TRBJ2-5, with 7 positions matching TRBD1. Trimming cost V 1 base and J 3 bases; bases outside gene matches: 14. The germline V gene has CDR1 SQVTM and CDR2 ANQGSEA. This CDR3 region has 17 residues. The CDR3, as DNA: TGCAGCGTTGAAGGGCCCCTGGGACAGAGTCGCAAAGAGACCCAGTACTTC. Protein sequence: CSVEGPLGQSRKETQYF.

This clonotype came up many times. DNA of the CDR3: TGTGCCAGCAGCCCCACGCCTGGTGGCACAGATACGCAGTATTTT. It translates to CASSPTPGGTDTQYF. This chain joins TRBV7-2 and TRBJ2-3, with D unclear. CDR3 length equals 15 residues. The V gene lost 5 bases and the J gene lost 1 base, with 13 bases spanning the gap. Per the germline V gene, CDR1 is SGHTA and CDR2 is FQGNSA.

This sequence joins TRBV9 and TRBJ2-3; 8 bases fit TRBD2. Losses at the gene ends were 0 bases for V and 4 bases for J; bases not matched to a gene: 4. The CDR3 runs to 15 residues. Germline-derived CDR1 and CDR2 are SGDLS and YYNGEE. The CDR3 nucleotides read TGTGCCAGCAGCGTAGGTAGCGGGATCGCAGATACGCAGTATTTT. Encoded protein: CASSVGSGIADTQYF. Looking up the rest from reference TRBV9 and TRBJ2-3 gives the full variable domain: DSGVTQTPKHLITATGQRVTLRCSPRSGDLSVYWYQQSLDQGLQFLIQYYNGEERAKGNILERFSAQQFPDLHSELNLSSLELGDSALYFCASSVGSGIADTQYFGPGTRLTVL.

In its sample, this clonotype was seen a few times. This sequence joins TRBV24-1 and TRBJ2-5, with 11 bases lining up with TRBD2. After removal of 4 bases from V and 1 base from J, the junction contained 4 bases not matched to a gene. CDR1 is KGHDR and CDR2 is SFDVKD in the germline V gene. This CDR3 has 16 amino acids. The CDR3 DNA sequence: TGTGCCACCAGTGACCCCCTAGCGGGAGGCCAAGAGACCCAGTACTTC. Its translation: CATSDPLAGGQETQYF.

This clonotype was seen only once. The V and J genes are TRBV7-9 and TRBJ1-2, with 7 bases that match TRBD1. The CDR3 totals 14 residues. Germline V gene lookup returns CDR1 SEHNR and CDR2 FQNEAQ (reference sequence). V shed 1 base and J 6 bases; nucleotides not matched to a gene: 5. CDR3 region: CASSLERDSDGYTF. Written as DNA, the CDR3 is TGTGCCAGCAGCTTAGAGCGGGACAGCGATGGCTACACCTTC.

This clonotype was counted many times. The chain is built from TRBV7-2 and TRBJ2-1, with D perhaps assigned TRBD1 or TRBD2 (5 bases each). The CDR3 contains 12 residues. Germline loops: CDR1 SGHTA, CDR2 FQGNSA. V lost 1 base and J lost 9, with 7 bases in between. This CDR3 is CASSLGGSEQFF. DNA of the CDR3: TGTGCCAGCAGCTTAGGGGGGTCTGAGCAGTTCTTC. Using reference TRBV7-2 and TRBJ2-1 for the parts outside the CDR3, the full variable domain is GAGVSQSPSNKVTEKGKDVELRCDPISGHTALYWYRQSLGQGLEFLIYFQGNSAPDKSGLPSDRFSAERTGGSVSTLTIQRTQQEDSAVYLCASSLGGSEQFFGPGTRLTVL.

This clonotype was seen many times. J is TRBJ2-3 and V is TRBV7-8; D is unresolved. V lost 7 bases, J lost 2 bases, and 13 bases lay in between. The CDR3 spans 14 residues. From germline, CDR1 is SGHVS and CDR2 FQNEAQ. The CDR3 region has the DNA TGTGCCAGCAATCTCGACGAGATCACAGATACGCAGTATTTT. It codes for CASNLDEITDTQYF.

This clonotype was found a few times. This chain joins TRBV7-9 and TRBJ2-7; either TRBD1 or TRBD2 may supply D (6 bases each). Trimming stripped 5 bases from V and 6 bases from J, with 20 bases between. The CDR3 spans 15 residues. Germline V gene lookup returns CDR1 SEHNR and CDR2 FQNEAQ (reference sequence). The CDR3 DNA is TGTGCCAGCAGCGCCCGGGACACCGGGGGTCTCGAGCAGTACTTC. Translated: CASSARDTGGLEQYF.